This entry concerns a single T cell receptor beta chain. It lacks a known antigen. Base-call qualities are not available, and no considerably larger clone is one nucleotide away. Distinct nucleotide sequences in the sample also encode this CDR3. One collaborating source in Seattle enrolled patients during active infection and followed them longitudinally through the course of disease. Each collaborating institution followed its own protocols to collect whole blood in K2EDTA tubes. For TCRbeta analysis, collaborator samples were shipped as frozen whole blood, as isolated PBMCs, or as DNA extracted from either sample type. CDR1 and CDR2 (LGHNA, YNFKEQ) derive from the germline V gene. There are 14 amino acids in the CDR3, from cysteine to phenylalanine inclusive. Left in the record is the CDR3 DNA by itself, 42 bases read in frame from the first base. The V and J ends are trimmed by 1 base and 1 base, leaving 8 bases between them.

These data come from a study of blood T cell repertoires in COVID-19 (dated by TCRdb to 2020 to 2022). The study in broad terms: Samples from collaborators originated in the United States, Italy and Spain and spanned both the acute and convalescent phases of COVID-19. The material from the prospective study consisted of cDNA or gDNA derived from T cells, B-cell-depleted T cells, or PBMCs. Subjects who had been exposed to COVID-19, were actively infected with it, or had recovered from it provided the deeply sampled blood TCRbeta repertoires that made up the dataset. A freely available public database, intended as a resource for researchers studying the immune response to SARS-CoV-2, is where the repertoires were released. The samples were drawn from the first 160 participants of the ongoing ImmuneRACE study and from some 1,300 subjects provided by 6 global collaborators. A de-identified subject ID, COVID-19 status, age in years and sex were almost always included in the sample metadata. HLA class I and class II types, where available, came from metadata supplied by the sample provider rather than from assay-based typing.

Study-wide conclusions, independent of this receptor: The amount of clinical and demographic metadata varied by source and participant and was provided uncurated.

The immunoSEQ Assay, a bias-controlled multiplex PCR, was used to amplify TCRbeta CDR3 regions from genomic DNA. In the original analysis: Nucleated cell counts per sample were estimated from amplification of reference gene primers within the assay. To quantify the absolute abundance of each unique TCRbeta CDR3 rearrangement, sequence reads were collapsed and filtered. Productive Simpson clonality was computed per sample as the square root of Simpson's diversity index over productive rearrangements. Sourced from immuneACCESS, this table was stored by TCRdb with only in-frame sequences that have V and J called. A share of the clones is absent; for the studies checked, an unresolved V gene accounts for under half, and the remainder has no known explanation. V, J and clone size derive from that table, while D and trimming were established from the DNA sequence. The sample table contains about 480,000 clones; only one count was recorded for roughly nine tenths of them. Of the sample, roughly 7.3% is held by the ten largest clones.

Specimen: peripheral blood. Recombination linked TRBV4-2 to TRBJ2-7; TRBD1 is a weak D gene call, 6 bases matching. The clonotype was recovered from a woman in her forties or fifties with COVID-19, enrolled during active disease. The CDR3 is CASSQGTVSYEQYF. The DNA sequence reads TGTGCCAGCAGCCAAGGGACAGTATCCTACGAGCAGTACTTC.